A selection of T cell receptor beta chains follows, all from one sample in a study of T cell repertoires in cytomegalovirus infection. TCRdb analysed the reads with MiXCR anew, one entry per CDR3 protein. Here the sample spans 200,000 or so distinct CDR3 sequences, roughly a fifth being singletons. The sample taken for sequencing was PBMCs. Source of these receptors: a human donor in good health (CMV status not recorded). Some clones in this sample may be carry-over from other donors' samples. Both conserved end residues are part of each CDR3. D genes are given only for firm matches. Clone size is shown for a subset of rows, as once, few, many or a class of expanded clone.

J: TRBJ2-5
size: few
V: TRBV4-1
D: .
CDR3: CASRTDEGPQYF
DNA: TGTGCCAGCAGAACGGACGAAGGGCCCCAGTACTTC

J: TRBJ2-7
size: many
V: TRBV11-3
D: .
CDR3: CASSFGTPLFSYEQYF
DNA: TGTGCCAGCAGCTTCGGGACTCCTCTATTCTCCTACGAGCAGTACTTC

J: TRBJ2-5
size: few
V: TRBV7-3
D: TRBD1
CDR3: CASSEGTGGGKTQYF
DNA: TGTGCCAGCAGCGAAGGGACAGGGGGCGGTAAGACCCAGTACTTC

J: TRBJ1-2
size: many
V: TRBV7-2
D: TRBD1
CDR3: CASSRPRTGFDYGYTF
DNA: TGTGCCAGCAGCCGACCAAGGACAGGGTTCGACTATGGCTACACCTTC

J: TRBJ2-3
size: many
V: TRBV5-1
D: .
CDR3: CASSLAGDTQYF
DNA: TGTGCCAGCAGCTTAGCAGGGGATACGCAGTATTTT

J: TRBJ1-5
size: .
V: TRBV19
D: .
CDR3: CASSLGLSNQPQHF
DNA: TGTGCCAGTAGCCTCGGGTTAAGCAATCAGCCCCAGCATTTT

J: TRBJ2-1
size: .
V: TRBV2
D: .
CDR3: CATEPGAGSYNEQFF
DNA: TGTGCCACCGAACCAGGAGCGGGCTCCTACAATGAGCAGTTCTTC

J: TRBJ1-5
size: .
V: TRBV19
D: TRBD1
CDR3: CASSITAGGSQPQHF
DNA: TGTGCCAGTAGTATAACGGCAGGGGGCTCTCAGCCCCAGCATTTT

J: TRBJ2-5
size: many
V: TRBV7-2
D: TRBD2
CDR3: CASSLRSGIFQETQYF
DNA: TGTGCCAGCAGCTTAAGGAGCGGGATCTTCCAAGAGACCCAGTACTTC

J: TRBJ2-5
size: few
V: TRBV11-3
D: .
CDR3: CASSLDWETQYF
DNA: TGTGCCAGCAGCTTAGATTGGGAGACCCAGTACTTC

J: TRBJ2-5
size: .
V: TRBV5-4
D: .
CDR3: CASSKTTGGGETQYF
DNA: TGTGCCAGCAGCAAAACGACTGGCGGCGGAGAGACCCAGTACTTC

J: TRBJ2-3
size: .
V: TRBV29-1
D: .
CDR3: CSVEDQGLSTDTQYF
DNA: TGCAGCGTTGAAGATCAGGGCCTTAGCACAGATACGCAGTATTTT

J: TRBJ2-6
size: many
V: TRBV11-3
D: TRBD2
CDR3: CASSFLAGSDSGANVLTF
DNA: TGTGCCAGCAGCTTCTTAGCGGGGTCGGACTCTGGGGCCAACGTCCTGACTTTC

J: TRBJ1-1
size: .
V: TRBV5-1
D: .
CDR3: CASSLIGQNTEAFF
DNA: TGCGCCAGCAGCTTGATTGGTCAGAACACTGAAGCTTTCTTT

J: TRBJ2-2
size: few
V: TRBV5-1
D: .
CDR3: CASSWTASTGELFF
DNA: TGCGCCAGCAGCTGGACAGCCAGTACCGGGGAGCTGTTTTTT

J: TRBJ2-7
size: .
V: TRBV12-3/TRBV12-4
D: TRBD1
CDR3: CASSFTTGVEQYF
DNA: TGTGCCAGCAGTTTTACCACAGGGGTCGAGCAGTACTTC

J: TRBJ2-1
size: .
V: TRBV4-2
D: .
CDR3: CASSQVSQGLIPNEQFF
DNA: TGTGCCAGCAGCCAGGTTTCACAGGGTCTAATCCCCAATGAGCAGTTCTTC

J: TRBJ1-1
size: few
V: TRBV4-1
D: .
CDR3: CASSQDRTRTTEAFF
DNA: TGCGCCAGCAGCCAAGATCGGACAAGGACCACTGAAGCTTTCTTT

J: TRBJ2-7
size: .
V: TRBV2
D: TRBD1
CDR3: CASSDGQGATEQYF
DNA: TGTGCCAGCAGTGACGGACAGGGGGCGACCGAGCAGTACTTC

J: TRBJ2-7
size: few
V: TRBV6-2/TRBV6-3
D: .
CDR3: CASSYSTEQYF
DNA: TGTGCCAGCAGTTACTCGACCGAGCAGTACTTC

J: TRBJ2-4
size: many
V: TRBV19
D: .
CDR3: CASSIEGPVQWYF
DNA: TGTGCCAGTAGTATAGAAGGACCAGTACAATGGTACTTC

J: TRBJ1-1
size: .
V: TRBV6-1
D: .
CDR3: CASSPRTVDDLTEAFF
DNA: TGTGCCAGCAGTCCCCGGACAGTTGACGACCTCACTGAAGCTTTCTTT

J: TRBJ2-7
size: .
V: TRBV28
D: TRBD1
CDR3: CASSLDRPPHEQYF
DNA: TGTGCCAGCAGTTTGGACAGGCCCCCCCACGAGCAGTACTTC

J: TRBJ2-6
size: .
V: TRBV6-2/TRBV6-3
D: TRBD1
CDR3: CASSPDRGLSGANVLTF
DNA: TGTGCCAGCAGTCCGGACAGGGGGCTGTCTGGGGCCAACGTCCTGACTTTC

J: TRBJ2-2
size: many
V: TRBV5-1
D: TRBD1
CDR3: CASSLAGTGATGELFF
DNA: TGCGCCAGCAGCTTGGCCGGGACAGGGGCCACCGGGGAGCTGTTTTTT

J: TRBJ2-1
size: .
V: TRBV7-2
D: .
CDR3: CASSLSSGSSYNEQFF
DNA: TGTGCCAGCAGCTTATCGTCCGGGAGCTCCTACAATGAGCAGTTCTTC

J: TRBJ2-5
size: few
V: TRBV19
D: .
CDR3: CASSSGPRETQYF
DNA: TGTGCCAGTAGTAGCGGGCCTCGGGAGACCCAGTACTTC

J: TRBJ2-6
size: few
V: TRBV7-6
D: .
CDR3: CASSLGRVTGANVLTF
DNA: TGTGCCAGCAGCTTGGGCAGGGTGACCGGGGCCAACGTCCTGACTTTC

J: TRBJ1-1
size: few
V: TRBV14
D: .
CDR3: CASRLGLTGYTEAFF
DNA: TGTGCCAGCAGGCTGGGATTAACAGGGTACACTGAAGCTTTCTTT

J: TRBJ2-7
size: .
V: TRBV13
D: .
CDR3: CASSLRQDGNYEQYF
DNA: TGTGCCAGCAGCTTACGGCAGGACGGAAATTACGAGCAGTACTTC

J: TRBJ2-3
size: many
V: TRBV7-2
D: .
CDR3: CASSLSESTQYF
DNA: TGTGCCAGCAGCTTATCGGAAAGCACGCAGTATTTT